This T cell receptor (beta chain) is drawn from a study of blood T cell repertoires in COVID-19. Study context: Samples representing acute and convalescent COVID-19 were sourced from the United States, Italy and Spain. Sample material is recorded as cDNA or gDNA derived from T cells, B-cell-depleted T cells, or PBMCs.

The V and J ends lost 8 bases and 6 bases respectively, with 17 bases between them. CDR1 and CDR2 (germline): GTSNPN, SVGIG (reference sequence). This CDR3 comprises 13 residues. It was during active infection that Seattle patients were enrolled and then longitudinally followed. Under the authors' procedure: Estimates of nucleated cell counts were drawn from the amplification of reference gene primers. Sequencing used immunoSEQ multiplex PCR; TCRdb keeps in-frame clones, though not all of them. D and trimming come from the DNA, and the V and J calls and clone size come from that table. The sample carries 200,000 to 300,000 clones, more than 75% recorded once.

The sample comprised peripheral blood. The chain combines TRBV30 with TRBJ2-1; D may match TRBD1 or TRBD2 (5 bases each). The sequence derives from a woman of 80 years or more with COVID-19, enrolled during active disease. The CDR3 coding sequence is TGTGCCGGGGACGTCCGGCGGATCAATGAGCAGTTCTTC. Encoded protein: CAGDVRRINEQFF. The full variable domain, with the rest looked up from reference TRBV30 and TRBJ2-1, is SQTIHQWPATLVQPVGSPLSLECTVEGTSNPNLYWYRQAAGRGLQLLFYSVGIGQISSEVPQNLSASRPQDRQFILSSKKLLLSDSGFYLCAGDVRRINEQFFGPGTRLTVL.